In this sample, the clone carrying this TCR beta chain turned up many times. What it binds is unknown. Other autoimmune diseases, uncontrolled infections, pregnancy or lactation excluded patients from enrollment. TCR beta CDR3 amplification used RNA transcripts. An opening RT-PCR round employed HTBI primers and preceded a second-round multiplex PCR. TCRdb reprocessed the multiplex PCR reads with MiXCR, giving one entry per CDR3 protein. The sample has about 700,000 distinct CDR3 sequences, roughly two fifths seen once. From germline, CDR1 is SGHTA and CDR2 FQGTGA. The J segment lost 8 bases and the V segment lost 2 bases, leaving 4 bases of the junction unmatched. The CDR3 consists of 15 residues. This entry comes from a study of Graves' ophthalmopathy and Graves' hyperthyroidism. The study, taken as a whole, reports: Ophthalmopathy cases were distinguished from stable hyperthyroidism by a 13-signature model, reaching around 88% sensitivity and over 80% specificity. Blood samples also showed most expanded thyroid clonotypes exceeding 0.001 frequency.

The TCR sequence derives from an adult man with Graves' ophthalmopathy. The chain recombines TRBV7-3 with TRBJ1-6; 9 bases fit TRBD1. The specimen sequenced was peripheral blood. CDR3 DNA sequence: TGTGCCAGCAGCTTATCGGGACAGGGTCATTCACCCCTCCACTTT. It codes for CASSLSGQGHSPLHF.